Listed here are 27 T cell receptor beta chains from one sample, sequenced in a study of cytomegalovirus exposure and HLA in healthy donors. In the PCR, 60 Vbeta and 13 Jbeta primers were used. Only in-frame clones appear in the TCRdb table, and some are missing; sequencing was by immunoSEQ multiplex PCR. Of about 190,000 clones in the sample, 80% to 85% were seen once. The sample was PBMCs. The source of these receptors is a woman aged 40-49 years in good health and CMV-seronegative.

The chain has TRBV9 and TRBJ1-1; a weak D match, TRBD1 (6 bases). The CDR3 runs to 15 residues. V was trimmed by 4 bases and J by 3 bases, leaving 16 bases between them. CDR1 and CDR2 from the germline V gene are SGDLS and YYNGEE. The CDR3 loop is CASSPRGGLDTEAFF. The CDR3 coding sequence is TGTGCCAGCAGCCCGCGCGGGGGGCTCGACACTGAAGCTTTCTTT.

This chain uses TRBV7-6 with TRBJ1-2; perhaps TRBD1 as D (5 bases). This CDR3 region has 15 residues. Germline CDR1 and CDR2: SGHVS and FNYEAQ. Trimming pared 6 bases from V and 4 bases from J, leaving 18 bases between. DNA of the CDR3: TGTGCCAGCAGGCAAGACGGGGGTAGGGCCTATGGCTACACCTTC. Translation: CASRQDGGRAYGYTF.

V gene TRBV5-1 combines with J gene TRBJ2-7, with D possibly being TRBD1 (5 bases). This CDR3 is 14 amino acids long. Trimming stripped 5 bases from V and 0 bases from J, with 12 bases between. The V gene's germline CDR1 is SGHRS and CDR2 YFSETQ. DNA for the CDR3: TGCGCCAGCAGAGGCCAGGGTTCCTCCTACGAGCAGTACTTC. It codes for CASRGQGSSYEQYF.

This clone has just one count. J is TRBJ1-2 and V is TRBV7-8; TRBD1 aligns across 8 bases. CDR3 length: 15 residues. V lost 5 bases to trimming and J lost 0 bases; unmatched junction nucleotides: 5. Germline lookup yields CDR1 SGHVS and CDR2 FQNEAQ. The CDR3 sequence: CASSVTGGANYGYTF. The CDR3 nucleotides read TGTGCCAGCAGCGTAACAGGGGGAGCTAACTATGGCTACACCTTC.

This clone came up a few times. The chain recombines TRBV9 with TRBJ1-2; 10 nucleotides agree with TRBD1. The CDR3 length is 15 residues. Trimming removed 0 bases from V and 8 bases from J; junction bases left unmatched: 7. Germline V gene data show CDR1 as SGDLS and CDR2 as YYNGEE. Written as DNA, the CDR3 is TGTGCCAGCAGCGTAGAGGGGGGACAGGGGCTCGGCTACACCTTC. This sequence encodes CASSVEGGQGLGYTF.

In this sample, this clone is medium-sized. The chain has TRBV5-1 and TRBJ1-4; D is uncertain. Germline V gene lookup returns CDR1 SGHRS and CDR2 YFSETQ. Between the trimmed V and J ends, which lost 0 bases and 3 bases, there was a span of 3 bases. This CDR3 contains 13 residues. The CDR3 DNA is TGCGCCAGCAGCTTGGAGCCTAATGAAAAACTGTTTTTT. Amino acids: CASSLEPNEKLFF.

V usage is TRBV5-1 and J usage is TRBJ2-1; possibly TRBD2 for D (6 bases). Trimming stripped 5 bases from V and 7 bases from J, with 22 bases between. The CDR3 covers 16 residues. Per germline, CDR1 SGHRS and CDR2 YFSETQ. The CDR3 protein is CASSSERGTLINEQFF. CDR3 nucleotide sequence: TGCGCCAGCAGTTCCGAACGGGGGACCCTTATAAATGAGCAGTTCTTC.

The rearrangement links TRBV9 to TRBJ1-1; D remains ambiguous. The length of the CDR3 is 15 residues. Trimming removed 4 bases from V and 1 base from J, with 14 bases in between. Looked up from germline, CDR1 is SGDLS and CDR2 is YYNGEE. The CDR3 DNA reads as TGTGCCAGCAGCCAAAACCAACAGACGAACACTGAAGCTTTCTTT. This codes for CASSQNQQTNTEAFF.

The gene calls are TRBV7-8 and TRBJ1-3; 9 bases are a match to TRBD1. Germline V gene sequence: CDR1 SGHVS, CDR2 FQNEAQ. This CDR3 spans 14 amino acids. J was trimmed by 6 bases and V by 1 base; bases with no gene match: 1. CDR3 amino acids: CASSLGQGENTIYF. The CDR3, as DNA: TGTGCCAGCAGCTTAGGACAGGGGGAAAACACCATATATTTT.

J is TRBJ1-1 and V is TRBV29-1; 9 nucleotides match TRBD1. The CDR3 runs to 13 residues. Looked up from germline, CDR1 is SQVTM and CDR2 is ANQGSEA. CDR3 in amino acids: CSHKTGGNTEAFF. The CDR3 DNA reads TGCAGTCATAAGACAGGGGGGAACACTGAAGCTTTCTTT.

This clone was seen just once. J is TRBJ1-5 and V is TRBV6-5; D is unclear. This CDR3 region has 14 residues. V lost 7 bases and J lost 4, with 14 bases in between. Germline V gene sequence: CDR1 MNHEY, CDR2 SVGAGI. In DNA, the CDR3 is TGTGCCAGCAATCCGAGCGGGAGTAATCAGCCCCAGCATTTT. Amino acid sequence: CASNPSGSNQPQHF.

The rearrangement uses TRBV28 and TRBJ2-5; a possible D gene is TRBD2 (6 bases). Trimming removed 6 bases from V and 0 bases from J, with 23 bases in between. CDR3 length: 18 amino acids. Germline V gives CDR1 MDHEN, CDR2 SYDVKM. The CDR3 spells CASSSPSTTSGYQETQYF. The CDR3 nucleotides are TGTGCCAGCAGCTCACCTTCGACTACCAGCGGGTACCAAGAGACCCAGTACTTC.

This clone was counted a single time. The chain is built from TRBV5-8 and TRBJ2-2, with 12 nucleotides matching TRBD1. J was trimmed by 3 bases and V by 5 bases; bases with no gene match: 11. In germline, CDR1 is SGHTS, CDR2 YDEGEE. The CDR3 loop spans 18 amino acids. CDR3 protein: CASRQAPGQGAYTGELFF. The CDR3 coding sequence is TGTGCCAGCAGACAAGCTCCGGGACAGGGGGCTTACACCGGGGAGCTGTTTTTT.

The chain carries TRBV7-6 and TRBJ2-5, with D perhaps matching TRBD2 (5 bases). V was cut by 2 bases and J by 3 bases, with 10 bases left in between. In germline, CDR1 is SGHVS, CDR2 FNYEAQ. The CDR3 sequence is 14 residues long. The CDR3 is CASSLSGFKETQYF. The CDR3 nucleotides read TGTGCCAGCAGCTTATCGGGATTCAAAGAGACCCAGTACTTC.

The V call is TRBV5-1, the J call TRBJ2-1, with unresolved D. The V and J ends lost 4 bases and 0 bases respectively, with 11 bases between them. There are 15 residues in the CDR3. The V gene's germline CDR1 is SGHRS and CDR2 YFSETQ. CDR3 loop: CASSPRVRSYNEQFF. The CDR3 region has the DNA TGCGCCAGCAGCCCCCGTGTTCGCTCCTACAATGAGCAGTTCTTC. Together with reference TRBV5-1 and TRBJ2-1, the CDR3 gives the full variable domain: KAGVTQTPRYLIKTRGQQVTLSCSPISGHRSVSWYQQTPGQGLQFLFEYFSETQRNKGNFPGRFSGRQFSNSRSEMNVSTLELGDSALYLCASSPRVRSYNEQFFGPGTRLTVL.

CDR3 in DNA: TGTGCTAGTTCGGATCGAGGGAACTACGAGCAGTACTTC. Residues: CASSDRGNYEQYF. The chain is built from TRBV12-5 and TRBJ2-7; TRBD2 might be the D (5 bases). V lost 8 bases to trimming and J lost 3 bases, with 14 bases between them. The CDR3 contains 13 residues. Germline assignment: CDR1 LGHNT and CDR2 FRNRAP.

The gene calls are TRBV10-3 and TRBJ1-1, with D unclear. V lost 2 bases and J 3 bases, leaving 13 bases between the germline ends. Germline CDR1 and CDR2: ENHRY and SYGVKD. The CDR3 loop spans 15 amino acids. CDR3 in DNA: TGTGCCATCAGTGAGGGGCGAGGGCCCTACACTGAAGCTTTCTTT. Translating it yields CAISEGRGPYTEAFF.

The rearrangement joins TRBV27 to TRBJ2-2, with 9 positions matching TRBD1. Looked up from germline, CDR1 is MNHEY and CDR2 is SMNVEV (reference sequence). V lost 3 bases to trimming and J lost 7 bases; unmatched junction nucleotides: 9. This CDR3 spans 16 amino acids. CDR3 sequence (DNA): TGTGCCAGCAGTTTTCAAGGACAGGGGAAGGTCGGGGAGCTGTTTTTT. Residues: CASSFQGQGKVGELFF.

This chain joins TRBV5-1 and TRBJ1-5, with unresolved D. The CDR3 extends over 13 amino acids. The V end was cut by 4 bases, the J end by 5 bases, with 10 bases between. CDR1 SGHRS and CDR2 YFSETQ come from the germline V gene. The DNA of the CDR3 is TGCGCCAGCAGCCCAGGCAATCATCAGCCCCAGCATTTT. This translates into CASSPGNHQPQHF.

V usage is TRBV27 and J usage is TRBJ2-1, with 7 bases aligning to TRBD2. Germline lookup yields CDR1 MNHEY and CDR2 SMNVEV (reference sequence). The CDR3 is made up of 15 amino acids. The V and J ends lost 6 bases and 5 bases, in that order; junction bases with no gene match: 10. The CDR3 reads CASRTQVRGDNEQFF. The CDR3 DNA follows: TGTGCCAGCAGGACCCAAGTTCGGGGGGACAATGAGCAGTTCTTC.

The chain carries TRBV9 and TRBJ1-2; D is unclear. CDR3 size: 15 residues. Germline CDR1 and CDR2: SGDLS and YYNGEE. With 4 bases removed from V and 2 bases from J, the gap between germline ends came to 15 bases. The CDR3 reads CASSFSKTLNYGYTF. In nucleotides, the CDR3 is TGTGCCAGCAGCTTCTCAAAGACATTGAACTATGGCTACACCTTC.

This clone was detected a few times. The gene calls are TRBV5-1 and TRBJ2-2, with D tentatively TRBD2 (6 bases). The germline V gene has CDR1 SGHRS and CDR2 YFSETQ. V was shortened by 6 bases and J by 3 bases, with 9 bases between the two germline ends. This CDR3 comprises 13 residues. This chain's CDR3 is CASISGDTGELFF. In nucleotides, the CDR3 is TGCGCCAGCATCTCGGGGGACACCGGGGAGCTGTTTTTT.

The V and J genes are TRBV7-6 and TRBJ2-7, with 13 bases aligning to TRBD2. J gave up 6 bases and V 0 bases, and 14 bases lay outside the gene matches. CDR1 is SGHVS, CDR2 FNYEAQ, per germline. There are 19 residues in the CDR3. The CDR3 DNA is TGTGCCAGCAGCTTAGCCCGGACTAGCGGGAGCCGCATTACTGGCGAGCAGTACTTC. This gives the protein CASSLARTSGSRITGEQYF.

This chain joins TRBV6-6 and TRBJ2-1, with TRBD2 matching 11 bases. The CDR3 extends over 14 amino acids. The V and J ends lost 7 bases and 5 bases, in that order; junction bases with no gene match: 4. The germline V gene has CDR1 MNHNY and CDR2 SVGAGI (reference sequence). CDR3 DNA sequence: TGTGCCAGCACCTTAGCGGGAGGGCACAATGAGCAGTTCTTC. Residues: CASTLAGGHNEQFF.

V usage is TRBV6-5 and J usage is TRBJ1-4; no reliable D call. The germline V gene has CDR1 MNHEY and CDR2 SVGAGI. V was trimmed by 8 bases and J by 10 bases, leaving 17 bases between them. The CDR3 is made up of 13 amino acids. The CDR3 loop is CASRRARIGKLFF. The CDR3, as DNA: TGTGCCAGCCGGAGGGCCCGGATCGGAAAACTGTTTTTT.

This clone has just a few counts. This chain links TRBV21-1 with TRBJ1-5; the table's D call, TRBD1, was not checked against the DNA. TRBV21-1 is termed a pseudogene. There are 19 residues in the CDR3. Written as DNA, the CDR3 is TGTGCCAGCAGCAAAAACCTCGGCAGGGGGGATTATAGCAATCAGCCCCAGCATTTT. Its translation is CASSKNLGRGDYSNQPQHF.

V gene TRBV19 combines with J gene TRBJ2-1, with a possible D match to TRBD1 (5 bases). The germline V gene has CDR1 LNHDA and CDR2 SQIVND (reference sequence). The CDR3 is 13 residues long. Trimming left V 5 bases short and J 4 bases short, with 9 bases between. The CDR3 DNA reads TGTGCCAGTAGTCCTAGACAGTACAATGAGCAGTTCTTC. Translating it yields CASSPRQYNEQFF.